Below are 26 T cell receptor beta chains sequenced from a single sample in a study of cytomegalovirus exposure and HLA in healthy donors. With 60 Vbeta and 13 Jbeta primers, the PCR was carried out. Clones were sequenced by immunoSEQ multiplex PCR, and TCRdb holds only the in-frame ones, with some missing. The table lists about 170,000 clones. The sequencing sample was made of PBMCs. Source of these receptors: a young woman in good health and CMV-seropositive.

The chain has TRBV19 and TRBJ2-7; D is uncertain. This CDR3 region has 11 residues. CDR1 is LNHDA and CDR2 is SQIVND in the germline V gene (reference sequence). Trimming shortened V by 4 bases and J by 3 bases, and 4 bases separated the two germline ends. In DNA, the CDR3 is TGTGCCAGTAGTAACAGCTACGAGCAGTACTTC. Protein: CASSNSYEQYF. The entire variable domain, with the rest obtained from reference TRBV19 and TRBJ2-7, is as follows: DGGITQSPKYLFRKEGQNVTLSCEQNLNHDAMYWYRQDPGQGLRLIYYSQIVNDFQKGDIAEGYSVSREKKESFPLTVTSAQKNPTAFYLCASSNSYEQYFGPGTRLTVT.

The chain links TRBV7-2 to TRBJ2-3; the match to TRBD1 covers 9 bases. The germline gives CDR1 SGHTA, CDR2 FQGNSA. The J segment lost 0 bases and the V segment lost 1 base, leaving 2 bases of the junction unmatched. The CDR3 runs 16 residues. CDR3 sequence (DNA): TGTGCCAGCAGCTTAGGCGGGACAGGGAGCACAGATACGCAGTATTTT. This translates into CASSLGGTGSTDTQYF.

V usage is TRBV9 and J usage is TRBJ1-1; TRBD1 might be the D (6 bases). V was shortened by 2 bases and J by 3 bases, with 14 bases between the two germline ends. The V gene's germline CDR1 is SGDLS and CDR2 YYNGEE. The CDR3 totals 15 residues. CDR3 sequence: CASSVFGQPHTEAFF. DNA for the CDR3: TGTGCCAGCAGCGTCTTTGGACAGCCGCACACTGAAGCTTTCTTT.

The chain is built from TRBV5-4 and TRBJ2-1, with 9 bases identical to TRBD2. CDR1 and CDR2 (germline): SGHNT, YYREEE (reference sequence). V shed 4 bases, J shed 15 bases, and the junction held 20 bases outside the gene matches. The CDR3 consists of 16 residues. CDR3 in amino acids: CASSLDPGLAGSEGFF. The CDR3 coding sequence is TGTGCCAGCAGCCTTGACCCGGGACTAGCAGGGAGTGAGGGGTTCTTC.

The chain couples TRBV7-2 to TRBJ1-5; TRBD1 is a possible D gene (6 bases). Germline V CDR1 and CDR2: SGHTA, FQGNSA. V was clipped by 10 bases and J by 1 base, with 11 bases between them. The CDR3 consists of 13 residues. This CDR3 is CATGQISNQPQHF. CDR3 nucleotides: TGTGCCACCGGACAGATAAGCAATCAGCCCCAGCATTTT.

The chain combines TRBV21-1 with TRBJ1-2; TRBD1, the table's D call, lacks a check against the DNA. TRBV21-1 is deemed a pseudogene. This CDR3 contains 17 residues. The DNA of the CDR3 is TGTGCCAGCAGCAAAAGGACCTTCCATTGTACAGGGGATGGCTACACCTTC. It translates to CASSKRTFHCTGDGYTF.

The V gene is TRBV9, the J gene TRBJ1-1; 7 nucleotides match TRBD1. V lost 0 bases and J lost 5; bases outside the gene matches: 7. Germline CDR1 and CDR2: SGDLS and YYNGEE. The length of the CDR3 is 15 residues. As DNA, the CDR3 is TGTGCCAGCAGCGTAGCCGGCAGGGGGGTGACTGAAGCTTTCTTT. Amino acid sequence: CASSVAGRGVTEAFF.

The chain's CDR3 is CASQTLPGQGALAFF. The CDR3 DNA reads as TGCGCCAGCCAAACCTTGCCGGGACAGGGGGCGTTAGCTTTCTTT. This chain joins TRBV5-1 and TRBJ1-1; 12 bases map to TRBD1. This CDR3 is built from 15 residues. Germline CDR1 reads SGHRS; CDR2 reads YFSETQ. Losses at the gene ends were 7 bases for V and 10 bases for J; bases not matched to a gene: 14. Drawing the rest from reference TRBV5-1 and TRBJ1-1, the complete variable domain is KAGVTQTPRYLIKTRGQQVTLSCSPISGHRSVSWYQQTPGQGLQFLFEYFSETQRNKGNFPGRFSGRQFSNSRSEMNVSTLELGDSALYLCASQTLPGQGALAFFGQGTRLTVV.

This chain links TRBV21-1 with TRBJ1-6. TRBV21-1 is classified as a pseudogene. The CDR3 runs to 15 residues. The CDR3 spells CASSKDPGGGSPLHF. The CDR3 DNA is TGTGCCAGCAGCAAAGATCCGGGGGGGGGTTCACCCCTCCACTTT.

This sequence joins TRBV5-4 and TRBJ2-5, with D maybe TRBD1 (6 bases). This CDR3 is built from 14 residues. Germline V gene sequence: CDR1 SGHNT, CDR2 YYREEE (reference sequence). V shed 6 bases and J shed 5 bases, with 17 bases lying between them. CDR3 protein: CASTASGARETQYF. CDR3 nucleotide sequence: TGTGCCAGCACCGCCTCAGGGGCCAGGGAGACCCAGTACTTC.

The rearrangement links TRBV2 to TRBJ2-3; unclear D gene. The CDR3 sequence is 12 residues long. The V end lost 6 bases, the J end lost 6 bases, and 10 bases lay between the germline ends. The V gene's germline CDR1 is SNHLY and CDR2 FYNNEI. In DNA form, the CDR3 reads TGTGCCAGCAGCGCGGCTCGGGATACGCAGTATTTT. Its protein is CASSAARDTQYF.

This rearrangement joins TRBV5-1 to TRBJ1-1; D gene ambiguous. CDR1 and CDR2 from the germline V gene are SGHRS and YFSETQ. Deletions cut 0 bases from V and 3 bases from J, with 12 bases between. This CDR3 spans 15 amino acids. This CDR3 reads CASSLDGVGYTEAFF. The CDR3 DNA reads TGCGCCAGCAGCTTGGACGGGGTGGGGTACACTGAAGCTTTCTTT.

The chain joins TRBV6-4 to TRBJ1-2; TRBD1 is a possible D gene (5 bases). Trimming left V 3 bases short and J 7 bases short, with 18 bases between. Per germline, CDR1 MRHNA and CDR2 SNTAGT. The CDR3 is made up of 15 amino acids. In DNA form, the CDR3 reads TGTGCCAGCAGTGAGCAGGGCTCTGGTAGAAGTGGCTACACCTTC. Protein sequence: CASSEQGSGRSGYTF.

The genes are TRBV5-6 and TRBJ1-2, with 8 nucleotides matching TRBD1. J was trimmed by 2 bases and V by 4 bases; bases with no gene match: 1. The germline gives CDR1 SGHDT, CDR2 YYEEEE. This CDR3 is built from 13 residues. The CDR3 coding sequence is TGTGCCAGCAGCCGGGACAGGAACTATGGCTACACCTTC. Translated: CASSRDRNYGYTF. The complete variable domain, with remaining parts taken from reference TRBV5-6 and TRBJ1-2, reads DAGVTQSPTHLIKTRGQQVTLRCSPKSGHDTVSWYQQALGQGPQFIFQYYEEEERQRGNFPDRFSGHQFPNYSSELNVNALLLGDSALYLCASSRDRNYGYTFGSGTRLTVV.

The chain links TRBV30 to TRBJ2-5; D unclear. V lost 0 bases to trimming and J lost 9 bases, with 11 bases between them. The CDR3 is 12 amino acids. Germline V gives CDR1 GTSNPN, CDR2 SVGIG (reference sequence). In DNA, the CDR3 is TGTGCCTGGAGTGTACTTGTAGGAGCCCAGTACTTC. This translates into CAWSVLVGAQYF.

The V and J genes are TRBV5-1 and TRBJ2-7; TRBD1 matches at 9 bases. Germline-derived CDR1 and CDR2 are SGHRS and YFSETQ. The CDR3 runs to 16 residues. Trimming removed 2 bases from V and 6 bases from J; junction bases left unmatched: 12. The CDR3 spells CASSFTPHGTGREQYF. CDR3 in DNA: TGCGCCAGCAGCTTCACCCCACATGGGACAGGGCGCGAGCAGTACTTC.

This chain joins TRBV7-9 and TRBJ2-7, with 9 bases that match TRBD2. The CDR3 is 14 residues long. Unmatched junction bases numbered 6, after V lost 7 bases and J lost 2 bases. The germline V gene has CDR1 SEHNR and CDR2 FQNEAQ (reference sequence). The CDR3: CASTPLAGPYEQYF. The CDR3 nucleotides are TGTGCCAGCACCCCCCTAGCGGGGCCCTACGAGCAGTACTTC.

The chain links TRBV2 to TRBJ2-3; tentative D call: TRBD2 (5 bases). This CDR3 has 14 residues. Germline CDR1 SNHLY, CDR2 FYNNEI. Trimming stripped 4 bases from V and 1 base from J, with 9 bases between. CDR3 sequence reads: CASSASAGTDTQYF. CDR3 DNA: TGTGCCAGCAGTGCCTCAGCGGGCACAGATACGCAGTATTTT.

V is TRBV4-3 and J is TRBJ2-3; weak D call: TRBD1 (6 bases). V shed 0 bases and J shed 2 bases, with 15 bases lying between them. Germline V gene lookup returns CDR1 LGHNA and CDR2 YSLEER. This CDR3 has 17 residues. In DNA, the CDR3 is TGCGCCAGCAGCCAAGATACAGGGTCGTTACTCACAGATACGCAGTATTTT. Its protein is CASSQDTGSLLTDTQYF.

This chain's CDR3 is CASSRLTGRRGTEAFF. DNA of the CDR3: TGTGCCAGCAGCCGGTTGACAGGACGCAGAGGGACTGAAGCTTTCTTT. The chain joins TRBV4-2 to TRBJ1-1, with a weak D call TRBD1 (6 bases). The CDR3 extends over 16 amino acids. The V end lost 4 bases, the J end lost 5 bases, and 20 bases lay between the germline ends. Germline CDR1 LGHNA, CDR2 YNFKEQ.

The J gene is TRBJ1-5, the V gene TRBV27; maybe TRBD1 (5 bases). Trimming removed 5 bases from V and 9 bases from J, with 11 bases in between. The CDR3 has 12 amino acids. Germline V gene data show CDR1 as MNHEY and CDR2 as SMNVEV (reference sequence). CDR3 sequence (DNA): TGTGCCAGCAGTCCCCCTAGGGGGCCCCAGCATTTT. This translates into CASSPPRGPQHF.

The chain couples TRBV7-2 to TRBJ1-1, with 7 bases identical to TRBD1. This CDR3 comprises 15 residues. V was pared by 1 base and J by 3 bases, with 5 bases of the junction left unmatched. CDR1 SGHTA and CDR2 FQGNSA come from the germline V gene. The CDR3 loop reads CASSLVGGQDTEAFF. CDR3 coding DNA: TGTGCCAGCAGCTTAGTGGGCGGACAGGACACTGAAGCTTTCTTT. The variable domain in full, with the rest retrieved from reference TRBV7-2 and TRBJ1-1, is GAGVSQSPSNKVTEKGKDVELRCDPISGHTALYWYRQSLGQGLEFLIYFQGNSAPDKSGLPSDRFSAERTGGSVSTLTIQRTQQEDSAVYLCASSLVGGQDTEAFFGQGTRLTVV.

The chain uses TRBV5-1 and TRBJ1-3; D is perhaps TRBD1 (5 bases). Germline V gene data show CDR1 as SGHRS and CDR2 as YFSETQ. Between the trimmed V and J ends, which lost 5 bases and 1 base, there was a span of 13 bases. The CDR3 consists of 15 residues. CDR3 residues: CASRGSGMSGNTIYF. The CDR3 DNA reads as TGCGCCAGCAGGGGATCAGGGATGTCTGGAAACACCATATATTTT.

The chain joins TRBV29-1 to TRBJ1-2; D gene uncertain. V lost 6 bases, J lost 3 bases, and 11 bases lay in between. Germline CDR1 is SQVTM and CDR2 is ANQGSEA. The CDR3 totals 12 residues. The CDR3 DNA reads TGCAGCGTCAATCGGGGTGACTATGGCTACACCTTC. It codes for CSVNRGDYGYTF.

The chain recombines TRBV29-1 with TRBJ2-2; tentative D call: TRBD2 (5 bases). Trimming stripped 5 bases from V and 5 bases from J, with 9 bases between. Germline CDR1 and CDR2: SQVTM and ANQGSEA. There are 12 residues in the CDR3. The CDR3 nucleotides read TGCAGCGTTTGGACTGGTACCGGGGAGCTGTTTTTT. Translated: CSVWTGTGELFF.

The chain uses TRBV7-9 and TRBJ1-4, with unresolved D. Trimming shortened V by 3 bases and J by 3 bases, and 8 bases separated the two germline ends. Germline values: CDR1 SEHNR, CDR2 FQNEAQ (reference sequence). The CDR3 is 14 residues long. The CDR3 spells CASSFAGANEKLFF. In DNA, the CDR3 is TGTGCCAGCAGCTTTGCGGGAGCTAATGAAAAACTGTTTTTT.